These T cell receptor beta chains were read from a single sample in a study of blood T cell repertoires in COVID-19. Sequencing was performed with immunoSEQ multiplex PCR; in TCRdb, only in-frame clones are kept and a portion is missing. In the table there are about 240,000 clones, roughly four fifths of which are singletons. Input material: peripheral blood. The receptors stem from a woman aged 18-35 years with acute or convalescent COVID-19. The CDR3 runs from the conserved cysteine through the conserved F or W. D genes are given only for firm matches. Clone size is given for some rows only: seen once, a few or many times, or a class if the clone is expanded.

V	D	length	size	J	CDR3	DNA
TRBV7-9	TRBD1	19	few	TRBJ2-7	CASSLAGTGGSLKSYEQYF	TGTGCCAGCAGCTTAGCTGGGACAGGGGGCTCACTTAAGTCCTACGAGCAGTACTTC
TRBV20-1	NA	14	NA	TRBJ2-1	CSASLGGSYNEQFF	TGCAGTGCTAGTTTGGGGGGCTCCTACAATGAGCAGTTCTTC
TRBV4-3	TRBD2	20	once	TRBJ2-1	CASSQDTPSSGSVSYNEQFF	TGCGCCAGCAGCCAAGATACCCCTTCTAGCGGGAGTGTCTCCTACAATGAGCAGTTCTTC
TRBV4-1	TRBD1	16	NA	TRBJ2-5	CASSPMDRGEGETQYF	TGCGCCAGCAGCCCAATGGACAGGGGGGAGGGAGAGACCCAGTACTTC
TRBV24-1	TRBD2	15	NA	TRBJ2-7	CATSAPGLAGFEQYF	TGTGCCACCAGTGCCCCGGGACTAGCGGGGTTCGAGCAGTACTTC
TRBV20-1	TRBD2	15	NA	TRBJ2-1	CSASKREGFLNEQFF	TGCAGTGCTAGTAAGCGGGAGGGATTTCTCAATGAGCAGTTCTTC
TRBV29-1	TRBD1	13	NA	TRBJ2-7	CSVLTGARYEQYF	TGCAGCGTCCTGACAGGGGCTCGCTACGAGCAGTACTTC
TRBV6-2/TRBV6-3	TRBD1	16	NA	TRBJ2-1	CASSRYTGGVGNEQFF	TGTGCCAGCAGTCGATATACAGGGGGCGTGGGCAATGAGCAGTTCTTC
TRBV7-9	NA	13	NA	TRBJ2-5	CASSPEWQETQYF	TGTGCCAGCAGCCCCGAGTGGCAAGAGACCCAGTACTTC
TRBV9	TRBD1	16	NA	TRBJ2-5	CASSERGQGAVETQYF	TGTGCCAGCAGCGAGAGGGGACAGGGGGCGGTGGAGACCCAGTACTTC
TRBV5-1	NA	14	NA	TRBJ1-5	CASSWGEGSQPQHF	TGCGCCAGCAGCTGGGGGGAGGGGAGTCAGCCCCAGCATTTT
TRBV5-6	TRBD2	18	NA	TRBJ2-1	CASSLTSGRASWGNEQFF	TGTGCCAGCAGCTTGACTAGCGGGAGAGCTTCATGGGGGAATGAGCAGTTCTTC
TRBV18	NA	13	NA	TRBJ1-6	CASSPRTDSPLHF	TGTGCCAGCTCACCCCGGACAGATTCACCCCTCCACTTT
TRBV28	NA	16	NA	TRBJ2-7	CASSLSPKRASYEQYF	TGTGCCAGCAGTTTATCCCCAAAGCGGGCGTCCTACGAGCAGTACTTC
TRBV6-5	TRBD2	15	NA	TRBJ2-1	CASSIGTSGADEQFF	TGTGCCAGCAGTATTGGGACTAGCGGAGCGGATGAGCAGTTCTTC
TRBV11-3	NA	16	NA	TRBJ1-3	CASTPEGLGSGNTIYF	TGTGCCAGCACCCCAGAGGGTCTGGGCTCTGGAAACACCATATATTTT
TRBV19	TRBD2	16	NA	TRBJ2-2	CASTPGTSGFPGELFF	TGTGCCAGTACCCCGGGGACTAGCGGTTTCCCCGGGGAGCTGTTTTTT
TRBV19	NA	15	NA	TRBJ1-6	CASSGGLSYNSPLHF	TGTGCCAGTAGTGGCGGCCTCTCCTATAATTCACCCCTCCACTTT
TRBV19	NA	15	NA	TRBJ2-7	CASSPGQGRMGEQYF	TGTGCCAGTAGTCCCGGACAAGGGCGGATGGGCGAGCAGTACTTC
TRBV5-5	NA	12	once	TRBJ2-7	CASSLVGGEQYF	TGTGCCAGCAGCTTGGTTGGGGGGGAGCAGTACTTC
TRBV19	NA	13	NA	TRBJ2-7	CASKKQGYDEQYF	TGTGCCAGCAAGAAACAGGGATACGACGAGCAGTACTTC
TRBV3-1/TRBV3-2	NA	13	NA	TRBJ1-2	CASSPSGLYGYTF	TGTGCCAGCAGCCCAAGCGGGCTCTATGGCTACACCTTC
TRBV6-1	NA	15	NA	TRBJ2-3	CASSEERERTDTQYF	TGTGCCAGCAGTGAAGAGAGGGAACGCACAGATACGCAGTATTTT
TRBV7-8	NA	19	NA	TRBJ1-4	CASSRKILLRHPTNEKLFF	TGTGCCAGCAGCCGGAAGATCCTTCTCAGGCATCCCACTAATGAAAAACTGTTTTTT
TRBV27	TRBD1	15	NA	TRBJ1-5	CASSPGQGVGQPQHF	TGTGCCAGCAGCCCGGGACAGGGAGTGGGTCAGCCCCAGCATTTT
TRBV19	NA	13	NA	TRBJ2-1	CASSIIRVGEQFF	TGTGCCAGTAGTATCATCAGGGTCGGTGAGCAGTTCTTC
TRBV11-3	TRBD2	13	few	TRBJ2-1	CASSPTRRDYQFF	TGTGCCAGCAGCCCGACCCGTAGGGACTACCAGTTCTTC
TRBV7-9	TRBD2	17	NA	TRBJ2-3	CASSLGETSGSTDTQYF	TGTGCCAGCAGCTTAGGAGAGACTAGCGGGAGCACAGATACGCAGTATTTT
TRBV15	NA	15	NA	TRBJ1-3	CATSSDRFSGNTIYF	TGTGCCACCAGCAGCGACAGGTTCTCTGGAAACACCATATATTTT
TRBV10-3	NA	13	NA	TRBJ1-4	CAISKGGNEKLFF	TGTGCCATCAGCAAGGGGGGGAATGAAAAACTGTTTTTT
TRBV7-8	NA	16	few	TRBJ1-5	CASSPKGGGSNQPQHF	TGTGCCAGCAGCCCCAAAGGGGGAGGGAGCAATCAGCCCCAGCATTTT
TRBV3-1/TRBV3-2	NA	16	NA	TRBJ2-7	CASSQRTGQGLDEQYF	TGTGCCAGCAGCCAACGAACGGGACAAGGGCTCGACGAGCAGTACTTC
TRBV6-2/TRBV6-3	NA	16	NA	TRBJ2-7	CASSYSSSGWDYEQYF	TGTGCCAGCAGTTACTCGAGTTCAGGGTGGGACTACGAGCAGTACTTC
TRBV5-8	TRBD1	17	NA	TRBJ1-5	CASSQDRPPDSNQPQHF	TGTGCCAGCAGCCAGGACAGGCCCCCTGATAGCAATCAGCCCCAGCATTTT
TRBV6-5	TRBD1	14	NA	TRBJ2-2	CASSYGTAVGELFF	TGTGCCAGCAGCTACGGGACAGCAGTCGGGGAGCTGTTTTTT
TRBV5-1	NA	13	many	TRBJ2-1	CASSAGLVNEQFF	TGCGCCAGCAGCGCCGGACTGGTCAATGAGCAGTTCTTC
TRBV7-2	NA	14	NA	TRBJ2-1	CASSLLNPGNEQFF	TGTGCCAGCAGCTTATTAAACCCCGGGAATGAGCAGTTCTTC
TRBV13	TRBD1	20	NA	TRBJ1-6	CASSPTPGQGAQSHNSPLHF	TGTGCCAGCAGCCCAACACCGGGACAGGGGGCTCAAAGCCATAATTCACCCCTCCACTTT
TRBV5-1	TRBD2	17	NA	TRBJ2-1	CASSPTSGSTSYNEQFF	TGCGCCAGCAGCCCGACTAGCGGGAGTACGTCCTACAATGAGCAGTTCTTC
TRBV18	NA	17	NA	TRBJ2-2	CASSPARAGHNTGELFF	TGTGCCAGCTCACCAGCGCGAGCAGGGCATAACACCGGGGAGCTGTTTTTT
TRBV9	NA	13	NA	TRBJ2-7	CASSVGQFYEQYF	TGTGCCAGCAGCGTAGGGCAGTTTTACGAGCAGTACTTC
TRBV3-1/TRBV3-2	TRBD2	16	NA	TRBJ2-2	CASTPELAGNTGELFF	TGTGCCAGCACTCCCGAACTAGCGGGGAACACCGGGGAGCTGTTTTTT
TRBV28	TRBD2	16	NA	TRBJ2-7	CASSLWGGRSPYEQYF	TGTGCCAGCAGTTTATGGGGCGGGAGGTCACCCTACGAGCAGTACTTC
TRBV27	TRBD2	14	NA	TRBJ2-3	CASSIAGGMYTQYF	TGTGCCAGCAGCATAGCGGGAGGCATGTATACGCAGTATTTT
TRBV19	TRBD1	14	NA	TRBJ1-1	CASSPGTGGTEAFF	TGTGCCAGTAGTCCAGGGACAGGGGGTACTGAAGCTTTCTTT
TRBV30	NA	13	NA	TRBJ2-5	CAWRRFAEETQYF	TGTGCCTGGAGGCGGTTTGCAGAAGAGACCCAGTACTTC
TRBV4-2	NA	15	once	TRBJ2-7	CASSQDRDSPYEQYF	TGTGCCAGCAGCCAAGATAGGGACTCTCCCTACGAGCAGTACTTC
TRBV10-3	TRBD1	15	NA	TRBJ2-7	CAISVTGTETYEQYF	TGTGCCATCAGTGTTACCGGGACAGAGACCTACGAGCAGTACTTC
TRBV2	NA	18	NA	TRBJ1-5	CASRPGTSPLRRHQPQHF	TGTGCCAGCAGACCCGGGACTAGTCCCCTTCGGCGGCATCAGCCCCAGCATTTT
TRBV11-3	NA	13	NA	TRBJ1-1	CASSSGSKATAFF	TGTGCCAGCAGCTCGGGGTCAAAGGCCACGGCTTTCTTT
TRBV6-2/TRBV6-3	NA	15	NA	TRBJ1-3	CASSYRGHSGNTIYF	TGTGCCAGCAGTTACAGGGGACACTCTGGAAACACCATATATTTT
TRBV6-2/TRBV6-3	NA	17	NA	TRBJ1-1	CASSELRATGWVTEAFF	TGTGCCAGCAGCGAACTCCGGGCCACAGGGTGGGTCACTGAAGCTTTCTTT
TRBV28	NA	15	NA	TRBJ2-5	CASSPQGTLQETQYF	TGTGCCAGCAGTCCTCAAGGGACACTACAAGAGACCCAGTACTTC
TRBV5-6	NA	14	NA	TRBJ1-1	CASTKGRGSAEAFF	TGTGCCAGCACCAAAGGAAGGGGGTCCGCTGAAGCTTTCTTT
TRBV29-1	TRBD2	17	NA	TRBJ2-5	CSVEDLASGSLGETQYF	TGCAGCGTTGAAGATCTAGCTAGCGGGAGTTTGGGAGAGACCCAGTACTTC